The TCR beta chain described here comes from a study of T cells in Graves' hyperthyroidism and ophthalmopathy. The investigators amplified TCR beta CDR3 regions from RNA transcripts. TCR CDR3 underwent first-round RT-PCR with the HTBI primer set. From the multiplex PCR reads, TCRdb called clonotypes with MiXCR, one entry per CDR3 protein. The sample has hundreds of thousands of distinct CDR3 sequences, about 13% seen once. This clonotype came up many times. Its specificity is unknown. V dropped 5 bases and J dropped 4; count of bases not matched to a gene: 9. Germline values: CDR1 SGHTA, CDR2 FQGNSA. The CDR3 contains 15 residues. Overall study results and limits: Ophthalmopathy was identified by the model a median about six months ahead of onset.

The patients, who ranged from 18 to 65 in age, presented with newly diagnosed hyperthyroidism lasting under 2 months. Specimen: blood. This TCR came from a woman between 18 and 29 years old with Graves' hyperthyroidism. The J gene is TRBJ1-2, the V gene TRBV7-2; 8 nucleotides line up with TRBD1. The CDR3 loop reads CASSPRQGRPYGYTF. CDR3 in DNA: TGTGCCAGCAGCCCTAGACAGGGGAGGCCCTATGGCTACACCTTC.